This entry features one T cell receptor (beta chain) sequence. Its antigen is unidentified. Deletions cut 6 bases from V and 5 bases from J, with 11 bases between. Per germline, CDR1 SEHNR and CDR2 FQNEAQ (reference sequence). This CDR3 has 13 amino acids. These data belong to a study of a mutant IDH1 vaccine in newly diagnosed glioma. Study-wide context: Patients received vaccination from 4-6 weeks after radiotherapy alone, or with temozolomide cycles. Former treatment meant radiotherapy, temozolomide, or both; the majority had gotten both.

Stated time point: week 35, safety follow-up. Alongside topical imiquimod, each dose of vaccine comprised 300 ug of mutant IDH1 20-mer peptide. Patients came in for eight vaccinations, in weeks 1, 3, 5, 7, 11, 15, 19 and 23. Assay used: immunoSEQ multiplex PCR; TCRdb lists only in-frame clones, some missing. The sample records approximately 31,000 clones, over 75% being singletons. The clonotype was recovered from a man in his forties with glioma. Some clones in this sample may be carry-over from other donors' samples. The sequencing here drew on PBMCs, taken from a glioma patient whose treatment included an IDH1 peptide vaccine. The genes are TRBV7-9 and TRBJ1-5; perhaps TRBD1 as D (6 bases). CDR3 nucleotide sequence: TGTGCCAGCAGTTCGGACAGATATCAGCCCCAGCATTTT. Translating gives CASSSDRYQPQHF.